The next 23 T cell receptor beta chains were all read from a single sample in a study of T cells in women clearing cervical HPV infection. The assay was immunoSEQ multiplex PCR, and TCRdb's table has in-frame clones only and misses some. This sample's table reports about 30,000 clones. The material sequenced was blood buffy coat. The receptors originated from a woman aged 18 to 69 with a cervical HPV16 infection that either progressed to CIN3+ or cleared (not recorded which).

Regarding this clone: The CDR3 end lies 3 residues beyond the end of the read and is filled in from the germline J gene. This chain joins TRBV6-1 and TRBJ2-7; a weak D match, TRBD1 (5 bases). Trimming pared 3 bases from V and 2 bases from J, leaving 8 bases between. CDR1 and CDR2 (germline): MNHNS, SASEGT. The length of the CDR3 is 13 residues. The CDR3 bases that were read are TGTGCCAGCAGTGATGGACATCCCTACGAG. Its translation: CASSDGHPYE. The whole CDR3 protein reads CASSDGHPYEQYF.

A remark on this clone: The sequence runs out 3 residues before the end of the CDR3; the remainder is reconstructed from the germline J gene. This chain joins TRBV2 and TRBJ1-2, with 8 positions matching TRBD1. This CDR3 comprises 14 residues. CDR1 SNHLY and CDR2 FYNNEI come from the germline V gene. The CDR3 reads CASSEAGQVDDYTF. Incomplete CDR3 DNA: TGTGCCAGCAGTGAAGCGGGACAGGTCGACGAC.

Notes on this clone: The sequenced fragment ends 3 residues before the CDR3 boundary, so the rest is inferred from the germline J gene. The chain carries TRBV2 and TRBJ1-2; 9 bases agree with TRBD1. The trim removed 6 bases at V and 4 bases at J, leaving 9 bases unmatched. The CDR3 extends over 15 amino acids. CDR1 and CDR2 from the germline V gene are SNHLY and FYNNEI. The sequenced part of the CDR3 DNA is TGTGCCAGCAGCGGAACCGGGACAGGGAGCTATGGC. Translation gives CASSGTGTGSYG. The whole CDR3 protein is CASSGTGTGSYGYTF.

Turning to this clone: The missing CDR3 end, 3 residues past where the read stops, is filled in from the germline J gene. The chain combines TRBV5-1 with TRBJ2-1; TRBD1 might be the D (7 bases). Germline values: CDR1 SGHRS, CDR2 YFSETQ. The V end was cut by 0 bases, the J end by 8 bases, with 15 bases between. The CDR3 is 15 amino acids. CDR3 DNA (partial): TGCGCCAGCAGCTTGGTCTTCCAGGGGGGCGATGAG. Amino acids: CASSLVFQGGDE. The complete CDR3 reads CASSLVFQGGDEQFF.

A note on this clone: The read halts 3 residues ahead of the CDR3 end, with the missing end drawn from the germline J gene. The chain couples TRBV7-3 to TRBJ1-4; D gene uncertain. V lost 2 bases and J lost 4, with 5 bases in between. Per the germline V gene, CDR1 is SGHTA and CDR2 is FQGTGA. CDR3 size: 13 residues. The CDR3 DNA, read in part, is TGTGCCAGCAGCTTACCCCATAATGAAAAA. It translates to CASSLPHNEK. The whole CDR3 is CASSLPHNEKLFF.

As to this clone: Read data end 3 residues before the CDR3 end; the end is taken from the germline J gene. The chain carries TRBV20-1 and TRBJ2-7; D gene unclear. From germline, CDR1 is DFQATT and CDR2 SNEGSKA (reference sequence). The V end lost 2 bases, the J end lost 3 bases, and 11 bases lay between the germline ends. This CDR3 contains 13 residues. The sequenced CDR3 bases are TGCAGTGCTAGACCCACATCTAGCTACGAG. Its protein product is CSARPTSSYE. The CDR3 in its entirety is CSARPTSSYEQYF.

Remarks on this clone: The sequence runs out 3 residues before the end of the CDR3; the remainder is reconstructed from the germline J gene. J is TRBJ2-5 and V is TRBV20-1, with TRBD2 identical over 8 bases. J was trimmed by 0 bases and V by 6 bases; bases with no gene match: 3. CDR1 and CDR2 (germline): DFQATT, SNEGSKA (reference sequence). This CDR3 has 13 residues. The sequenced part of the CDR3 DNA is TGCAGTGCCGCGGGACTAGACCAAGAGACC. The encoded protein is CSAAGLDQET. The entire CDR3 protein is CSAAGLDQETQYF.

A word on this clone: The CDR3 extends 3 residues past the end of the read, so its final part is completed from the germline J gene. This sequence joins TRBV5-6 and TRBJ1-2; unclear D gene. The V end was cut by 4 bases, the J end by 7 bases, with 11 bases between. The CDR3 is 12 residues long. Germline V gene lookup returns CDR1 SGHDT and CDR2 YYEEEE. CDR3 sequence: CASSPLKGGYTF. CDR3 DNA, as far as it was read: TGTGCCAGCAGCCCCCTCAAAGGTGGC.

With respect to this clone: Read data end 3 residues before the CDR3 end; the end is taken from the germline J gene. J is TRBJ2-2 and V is TRBV7-3, with 10 bases that match TRBD2. The CDR3 covers 15 residues. CDR1 SGHTA and CDR2 FQGTGA come from the germline V gene. V shed 3 bases and J 6 bases; nucleotides not matched to a gene: 4. Partial CDR3 DNA: TGTGCCAGCAGCTTGGATAGCGGGAGGCCCGGGGAG. Protein product: CASSLDSGRPGE. The CDR3 in its entirety is CASSLDSGRPGELFF.

On this clone: The read comes to an end 3 residues before the CDR3 does, leaving the germline J gene to fill in the end. The chain uses TRBV9 and TRBJ2-1, with TRBD2 matching 11 bases. The CDR3 consists of 16 residues. Germline V gene lookup returns CDR1 SGDLS and CDR2 YYNGEE. Trimming took 0 bases from V and 4 from J; bases not matched to a gene: 3. CDR3 sequence reads: CASSVGASGRYNEQFF. CDR3 DNA (partial): TGTGCCAGCAGCGTAGGGGCTAGCGGGAGGTACAATGAG.

About this clone itself: The CDR3 end falls 3 residues outside the read, so it is completed with the germline J gene. The V gene is TRBV20-1, the J gene TRBJ1-5; D not resolved. With 6 bases removed from V and 7 bases from J, the gap between germline ends came to 16 bases. This CDR3 region has 13 residues. CDR1 is DFQATT, CDR2 SNEGSKA, per germline (reference sequence). The CDR3 reads CSALVGPKQPQHF. The part of the CDR3 DNA that was read is TGCAGTGCCCTGGTTGGGCCTAAGCAGCCC.

Concerning this clone itself: Sequencing ends 3 residues short of the CDR3 end; the germline J gene provides the rest. The chain is built from TRBV28 and TRBJ2-5; 8 bases are shared with TRBD1. Per germline, CDR1 MDHEN and CDR2 SYDVKM. The trim removed 5 bases at V and 3 bases at J, leaving 11 bases unmatched. This CDR3 is 16 amino acids long. The covered CDR3 bases are TGTGCCAGCAGTAGCAACGGACAGGGTTTCGAAGAGACC. Its protein product is CASSSNGQGFEET. The CDR3 reads in full as CASSSNGQGFEETQYF.

The CDR3 loop is CSARDSGQGIWFAEAFF. CDR3 bases read: TGCAGTGCTAGAGACTCGGGACAGGGTATATGGTTCGCTGAA. The chain has TRBV20-1 and TRBJ1-1; the match to TRBD1 covers 9 bases. The CDR3 extends 3 residues past the end of the read, so its final part is completed from the germline J gene. CDR1 DFQATT and CDR2 SNEGSKA come from the germline V gene (reference sequence). The CDR3 runs to 17 residues. Trimming cost V 0 bases and J 6 bases; bases outside gene matches: 14.

This clone registers medium-sized by frequency. The read is 3 residues too short to cover the CDR3 end, so that end is filled in from the germline J gene. The chain has TRBV29-1 and TRBJ2-7; possibly TRBD1 for D (5 bases). Trimming took off 5 bases at V and 0 bases at J, with 11 bases between the two ends. In germline, CDR1 is SQVTM, CDR2 ANQGSEA. CDR3 length: 13 residues. CDR3 residues: CSVRGSSSYEQYF. The CDR3 bases that were read are TGCAGCGTTAGGGGTTCCAGCTCCTACGAG.

The CDR3 sequence: CASSLERSSYDYTF. Incomplete CDR3 DNA: TGTGCCAGCAGCTTAGAGCGTAGCTCCTACGAC. This chain connects TRBV7-9 to TRBJ1-2; D is undetermined. The sequence runs out 3 residues before the end of the CDR3; the remainder is reconstructed from the germline J gene. The length of the CDR3 is 14 residues. The germline V gene has CDR1 SEHNR and CDR2 FQNEAQ (reference sequence).

A note on this clone: The read comes to an end 3 residues before the CDR3 does, leaving the germline J gene to fill in the end. The chain couples TRBV6-1 to TRBJ2-7; 10 bases line up with TRBD2. This CDR3 is 14 amino acids long. The germline V gene has CDR1 MNHNS and CDR2 SASEGT. Unmatched junction bases numbered 2, after V lost 0 bases and J lost 6 bases. The CDR3 sequence is CASSEASGRSEQYF. The covered CDR3 bases are TGTGCCAGCAGTGAAGCTAGCGGGAGGAGCGAG.

Note on this clone: The read ends 3 residues shy of where the CDR3 ends; the end is completed using the germline J gene. The genes are TRBV2 and TRBJ2-3; 10 bases are shared with TRBD2. CDR1 SNHLY and CDR2 FYNNEI come from the germline V gene. V shed 4 bases and J 1 base; nucleotides not matched to a gene: 2. The CDR3 runs 15 residues. The sequenced part of the CDR3 DNA is TGTGCCAGCAGTGTGCTAGCGGGAGGCACAGATACG. Translation: CASSVLAGGTDT. The entire CDR3 is CASSVLAGGTDTQYF.

With regard to this clone: The read finishes 3 residues shy of the CDR3 end, and the germline J gene is used to complete it. The chain recombines TRBV7-9 with TRBJ2-3; D is possibly TRBD1 (6 bases). The CDR3 contains 15 residues. Per germline, CDR1 SEHNR and CDR2 FQNEAQ (reference sequence). The V and J ends lost 5 bases and 2 bases respectively, with 14 bases between them. CDR3 sequence reads: CASSTSRDNTDTQYF. The sequenced CDR3 bases are TGTGCCAGCAGCACCAGCCGGGACAACACAGATACG.

About this clone itself: The missing CDR3 end, 3 residues past where the read stops, is filled in from the germline J gene. The V and J genes are TRBV5-6 and TRBJ2-7; D may be TRBD2 (5 bases). With 2 bases removed from V and 3 bases from J, the gap between germline ends came to 9 bases. This CDR3 region has 13 residues. Looked up from germline, CDR1 is SGHDT and CDR2 is YYEEEE. CDR3 in amino acids: CASSFGLDYEQYF. CDR3 bases read: TGTGCCAGCAGCTTCGGACTTGACTACGAG.

On this clone: Read sequence stops 3 residues before the CDR3 end, and the germline J gene provides the missing end. The V and J genes are TRBV13 and TRBJ2-7, with D possibly matching TRBD2 (6 bases). V lost 3 bases to trimming and J lost 2 bases, with 11 bases between them. The germline gives CDR1 PRHDT, CDR2 FYEKMQ (reference sequence). The CDR3 is 14 amino acids. CDR3 amino acids: CASSFSWGAYEQYF. The part of the CDR3 DNA that was read is TGTGCCAGCAGCTTTAGTTGGGGGGCCTACGAG. The complete variable domain, with remaining parts taken from reference TRBV13 and TRBJ2-7, reads AAGVIQSPRHLIKEKRETATLKCYPIPRHDTVYWYQQGPGQDPQFLISFYEKMQSDKGSIPDRFSAQQFSDYHSELNMSSLELGDSALYFCASSFSWGAYEQYFGPGTRLTVT.

Notes on this clone: The read finishes 3 residues shy of the CDR3 end, and the germline J gene is used to complete it. This rearrangement joins TRBV19 to TRBJ2-2; possible D gene TRBD1, 5 bases. CDR1 is LNHDA and CDR2 is SQIVND in the germline V gene (reference sequence). There are 13 residues in the CDR3. CDR3 amino acids: CASSSRDLSPLFF. Partial CDR3 DNA: TGTGCCAGTAGTTCCAGGGATTTGTCACCG.

Remarks on this clone: The CDR3 end lies 3 residues beyond the end of the read and is filled in from the germline J gene. The rearrangement links TRBV6-1 to TRBJ2-2; no clear D gene. V shed 4 bases and J shed 0 bases, with 9 bases lying between them. CDR3 size: 15 residues. The germline gives CDR1 MNHNS, CDR2 SASEGT. The CDR3 is CASSVRAANTGELFF. The CDR3 bases that were read are TGTGCCAGCAGTGTACGAGCCGCGAACACCGGGGAG.

Turning to this clone: The read finishes 3 residues shy of the CDR3 end, and the germline J gene is used to complete it. The chain joins TRBV28 to TRBJ1-4, with no clear D. This CDR3 contains 15 residues. Germline values: CDR1 MDHEN, CDR2 SYDVKM. Trimming removed 6 bases from V and 7 bases from J, with 18 bases in between. The CDR3 spells CASRTPRVFGEKLFF. The DNA read from the CDR3 is TGTGCCAGCAGAACCCCGAGGGTCTTTGGTGAAAAA.